Following are 6 T cell receptor beta chains from one sample sequenced in a study of neurological immune-mediated disorders. TCRdb re-called the 5' RACE reads through MiXCR, storing one row per CDR3 protein. The data show 55,000 to 65,000 distinct CDR3 sequences, with 9.5% to 12% seen just once and about 6.6% held by the top ten. As for time point: longitudinal time-point 1 (baseline). The specimen sequenced was PBMCs. The receptors here all came from a male donor with HTLV-1-associated myelopathy (HAM/TSP).

Points on this clonotype: It may be a read error: a sequence one base away is much more abundant. The conserved phenylalanine or tryptophan normally closing the CDR3 is absent here, so this likely arose from a read error. The V and J genes are TRBV6-5 and TRBJ2-2; the match to TRBD2 covers 8 bases. There are 16 residues in the CDR3. V was clipped by 7 bases and J by 3 bases; unmatched bases: 10. Germline CDR1 MNHEY, CDR2 SVGAGI. This CDR3 is CASIPGGAGDTGELFL. Written as DNA, the CDR3 is TGTGCCAGCATCCCGGGGGGAGCGGGGGACACCGGGGAGCTGTTTCTT.

This clonotype has at least ten counts. The J gene is TRBJ1-6, the V gene TRBV7-8, with 7 bases fitting TRBD1. The CDR3 sequence is 19 residues long. Losses at the gene ends were 2 bases for V and 0 bases for J; bases not matched to a gene: 10. Germline lookup yields CDR1 SGHVS and CDR2 FQNEAQ. Written as DNA, the CDR3 is TGTGCCAGCAGCTTAATGAGGCCAGGGGGGAGCTCCTATAATTCACCCCTCCACTTT. Its protein is CASSLMRPGGSSYNSPLHF. Full variable domain (rest looked up from reference TRBV7-8 and TRBJ1-6): GAGVSQSPRYKVAKRGQDVALRCDPISGHVSLFWYQQALGQGPEFLTYFQNEAQLDKSGLPSDRFFAERPEGSVSTLKIQRTQQEDSAVYLCASSLMRPGGSSYNSPLHFGNGTRLTVT.

This clonotype has at least ten counts. The rearrangement uses TRBV10-2 and TRBJ2-7, with TRBD1 matching 8 bases. Germline V lookup: CDR1 WSHSY, CDR2 SAAADI. With V trimmed by 8 bases and J by 4 bases, 13 bases remained unmatched. This CDR3 has 15 residues. The CDR3 loop reads CASRPPGGLGYEQYF. The CDR3 DNA is TGCGCCAGCCGGCCCCCAGGGGGCCTAGGTTACGAGCAGTACTTC.

This clonotype was counted ten times or more. This chain connects TRBV6-5 to TRBJ1-6; perhaps TRBD1 as D (6 bases). Germline CDR1 MNHEY, CDR2 SVGAGI. The CDR3 contains 14 residues. Trimming removed 5 bases at V and 8 bases at J, with 13 bases between. CDR3 nucleotides: TGTGCCAGCAGTCTCTCCTCAGGGGATTCACCCCTCCACTTT. Its protein product is CASSLSSGDSPLHF.

Ten or more counts support this clonotype. This chain connects TRBV27 to TRBJ2-5; 7 nucleotides match TRBD2. Germline lookup yields CDR1 MNHEY and CDR2 SMNVEV (reference sequence). With V trimmed by 6 bases and J by 5 bases, 9 bases remained unmatched. The CDR3 runs to 14 residues. CDR3: CASRPLGGGETQYF. As DNA, the CDR3 is TGTGCCAGCAGACCCTTGGGGGGGGGGGAGACCCAGTACTTC.

This clonotype was counted at least ten times. Given a much more abundant clone one base away, this may be a read error. V is TRBV5-1 and J is TRBJ2-7; D unclear. This CDR3 comprises 14 residues. Germline CDR1 is SGHRS and CDR2 is YFSETQ. V was cut by 0 bases and J by 2 bases, with 9 bases left in between. The CDR3 sequence: CASSLVGSTYEQYF. DNA for the CDR3: TGCGCCAGCAGCTTGGTGGGCAGTACCTACGAGCAGTACTTC.